This T cell receptor (beta chain) was recorded in a study of metastatic and nonmetastatic thyroid tumors (dated by TCRdb to the early 2020s). In the study overall: Repertoires from peripheral blood and from tumor or nodule tissue samples of malignant and benign thyroid patients were compared.

None of the patients had been given any treatment before thyroid surgery. The study retrospectively analysed patient clinical samples collected from about 2011 to 2018 using T-cell receptor beta sequencing. Libraries were made using PCR. The sequencer was an Illumina HiSeq 4000. High-throughput sequencing was used to profile the TCR beta-chain CDR3 region of each patient. Under the source paper's analysis protocol: CDR3 differences across clinicopathological groups were used to build a classifier for discriminating distant-metastatic papillary thyroid cancer patients. The Shannon index was used to assess repertoire diversity, and the Morisita-Horn index was used to assess tumor-blood repertoire similarity. TCRdb took the public reads, trimmed them with fastp at Q25, ran MiXCR for clone calling and kept in-frame beta chains. TCRdb's processing, not the authors' own work, is the source of the V and J calls. The sample profile shows roughly 58,000 clones; about 4% of them were found once. Approximately 20% of the sample lies in the top ten.

This clone was seen at least ten times. Its antigen is unknown. No base quality information exists; no much larger clone differs at one position. The research as a whole found: In both blood and tumor samples, malignant tumors were reported to have significantly higher TCR beta diversity than benign nodules.

This clonotype originated in a female donor with papillary thyroid cancer or a benign thyroid nodule (not recorded which). Some clones in this sample may be carry-over from other donors' samples. Sequencing was done on a sample of blood.

The DNA reads TGCGCCAGCAGCACTAGCGGGGCCTACAATGAGCAGTTCTTC. Translated, it reads CASSTSGAYNEQFF. The rearrangement combines TRBV4-1 with TRBJ2-1, with 10 bases matching TRBD2. Including cysteine and phenylalanine, the CDR3 has 14 amino acids. The sequence is cut down to CDR3 DNA, 42 bases in frame from base 1. CDR1 and CDR2, per the germline V gene, are MGHRA and YSYEKL. Ends trimmed: V by 5 bases, J by 2 bases; bases unmatched to a gene: 0.